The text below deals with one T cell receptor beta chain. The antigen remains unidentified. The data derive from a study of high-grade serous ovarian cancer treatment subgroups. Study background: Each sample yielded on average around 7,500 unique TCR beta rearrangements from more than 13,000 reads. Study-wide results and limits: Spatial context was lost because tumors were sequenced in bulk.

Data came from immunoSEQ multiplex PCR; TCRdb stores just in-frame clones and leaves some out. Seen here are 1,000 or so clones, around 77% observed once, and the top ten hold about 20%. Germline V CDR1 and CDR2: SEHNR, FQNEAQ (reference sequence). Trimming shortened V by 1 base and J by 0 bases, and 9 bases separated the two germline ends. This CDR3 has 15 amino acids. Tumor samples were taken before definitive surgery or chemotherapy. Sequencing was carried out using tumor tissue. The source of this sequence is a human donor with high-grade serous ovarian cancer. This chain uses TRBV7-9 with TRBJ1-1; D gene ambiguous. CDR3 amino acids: CASSLDVGMNTEAFF. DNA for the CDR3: TGTGCCAGCAGCTTAGATGTCGGCATGAACACTGAAGCTTTCTTT.